This passage covers 24 T cell receptor beta chains from one sample sequenced in a study of tumor and adjacent non-tumor tissue in lung cancer. RNA was extracted from bulk tissue without any cell sorting. More than 3 cm separated this lung sample from the edge of the tumor. The library came from three nested PCR rounds adapted from ARM-PCR protocols. TCRdb used MiXCR to reprocess the multiplex PCR reads, holding one entry per CDR3 protein. The sample carries fewer than 100,000 distinct CDR3 sequences, around three quarters recorded once. Sequencing used distant non-tumor lung tissue. All receptors come from a woman aged 50 to 60 with non-small cell lung cancer.

Notes on this clonotype: A much larger clone differs by one base, so this may be a read error. The V gene is TRBV20-1, the J gene TRBJ2-1; the D is unclear. CDR1 DFQATT and CDR2 SNEGSKA come from the germline V gene (reference sequence). The CDR3 has 12 residues. CDR3 bases: TGCAGTGCTAGAGATAACTCTAATGAGCGGTTCTTC. It yields the protein CSARDNSNERFF.

This clonotype was counted ten times or more. The J gene is TRBJ2-2, the V gene TRBV21-1; no check of the table's D call, TRBD2, against the DNA was made. TRBV21-1 is tagged as a pseudogene. CDR3 size: 14 residues. The CDR3 nucleotides are TGTGCCAGCAGCCTCCCTCCCGGGACCGGGGAGCTGTTTTTT. Translated: CASSLPPGTGELFF.

This clonotype was counted a single time. A junction end diverges from the germline sequence, so it may reflect a read error. The rearrangement uses TRBV4-1 and TRBJ2-1; the match to TRBD2 covers 10 bases. CDR1 and CDR2 from the germline V gene are MGHRA and YSYEKL. The CDR3 consists of 18 residues. The CDR3 is CTSSHDLASGSTYNEQFF. For the CDR3, the DNA is TGCACCAGCAGCCATGATTTGGCTAGCGGGAGCACCTACAATGAGCAGTTCTTC.

In regard to this clonotype: Compared with germline, one end of the junction differs, possibly owing to a read error. The chain employs TRBV11-3 and TRBJ2-1; D gene ambiguous. The germline CDR1 and CDR2 sequences are SGHNT and YENEEA. The CDR3 totals 9 residues. The CDR3 spells CASSLVKVF. Here the CDR3 DNA reads TGTGCCAGCAGCTTAGTCAAGGTATTC. Full variable domain (missing parts from reference TRBV11-3 and TRBJ2-1): EAGVVQSPRYKIIEKKQPVAFWCNPISGHNTLYWYLQNLGQGPELLIRYENEEAVDDSQLPKDRFSAERLKGVDSTLKIQPAELGDSAVYLCASSLVKVFGPGTRLTVL.

This clonotype was seen more than once but under ten times. The junction departs from the called germline gene at one end, perhaps through a read error. The chain is built from TRBV10-3 and TRBJ1-2; D is unclear. Germline CDR1 is ENHRY and CDR2 is SYGVKD. This CDR3 has 13 residues. DNA of the CDR3: TGTGCTATCAGTGAAAGGGTCGTGGAGGGCTACATCTTC. Protein product: CAISERVVEGYIF.

This clonotype was seen a single time. Its ends do not fully match the called genes, so a read error is possible. This chain uses TRBV11-2 with TRBJ2-3; the D is unclear. Germline lookup yields CDR1 SGHAT and CDR2 FQNNGV. CDR3 length equals 13 residues. This CDR3 reads CASSLGPPDTQYF. DNA for the CDR3: TGTGCCAGCAGTTTAGGGCCTCCAGATACGCAGTATTTT.

Points on this clonotype: The germline gene is not matched at one end of the junction; a read error may be the cause. The chain employs TRBV11-2 and TRBJ2-7; D is unresolved. Germline V gene sequence: CDR1 SGHAT, CDR2 FQNNGV. The CDR3 is made up of 13 amino acids. CDR3 sequence reads: CASSLEAGTEQYF. The CDR3 DNA reads TGTGCCAGTAGCTTGGAAGCAGGAACCGAGCAGTACTTC.

The chain is built from TRBV12-3 or TRBV12-4 and TRBJ2-4, with D perhaps matching TRBD2 (5 bases). V was pared by 4 bases and J by 16 bases, with 26 bases between. There are 15 residues in the CDR3. The CDR3 here is CASSSGAVEGASIYF. The CDR3, as DNA: TGTGCCAGCAGTTCAGGAGCGGTAGAGGGTGCGTCAATTTACTTC.

The V gene is TRBV4-1, the J gene TRBJ2-5; D is possibly TRBD1 (5 bases). This CDR3 contains 18 residues. The V end was cut by 0 bases, the J end by 4 bases, with 21 bases between. Germline V gives CDR1 MGHRA, CDR2 YSYEKL. DNA for the CDR3: TGCGCCAGCAGCCAAGATCTATTCTTGGCAGGGCTTGTAGAGACCCAGTACTTC. It codes for CASSQDLFLAGLVETQYF.

A remark on this clonotype: Germline and junction disagree at one end, which may indicate a read error. The chain combines TRBV6-1 with TRBJ2-5; D ambiguous. The germline gives CDR1 MNHNS, CDR2 SASEGT. CDR3 length: 12 residues. CDR3 protein: CASSGPEETQNF. Written as DNA, the CDR3 is TGTGCCAGCAGTGGTCCCGAAGAGACCCAAAACTTC.

About this clonotype itself: Germline is not matched at one junction end, which may reflect a read error. V gene TRBV11-2 combines with J gene TRBJ2-7; possibly TRBD1 for D (6 bases). The CDR3 length is 12 residues. The germline gives CDR1 SGHAT, CDR2 FQNNGV. CDR3 sequence: CAGSLGGYEQCF. In nucleotides, the CDR3 is TGTGCCGGCAGCTTAGGGGGTTACGAGCAGTGCTTC.

About this clonotype itself: Mismatch with germline at one junction end may stem from a read error. The chain joins TRBV7-8 to TRBJ2-1; 8 bases are a match to TRBD2. Germline CDR1 and CDR2: SGHVS and FQNEAQ. The CDR3 is 15 residues long. CDR3 coding DNA: TGTGCCTGCAGCTCCCGACTAGCGTCCTACAATGGGCAGTTCTTC. Its protein is CACSSRLASYNGQFF. Complete variable domain (other parts from reference TRBV7-8 and TRBJ2-1): GAGVSQSPRYKVAKRGQDVALRCDPISGHVSLFWYQQALGQGPEFLTYFQNEAQLDKSGLPSDRFFAERPEGSVSTLKIQRTQQEDSAVYLCACSSRLASYNGQFFGPGTRLTVL.

To note about this clonotype: Germline is not matched at one junction end, which may reflect a read error. The chain links TRBV14 to TRBJ2-7; 7 bases match TRBD1. The CDR3 is 15 residues long. Germline values: CDR1 SGHDN, CDR2 FVKESK. The CDR3 region is CASSHGTVMPYEQYF. CDR3 nucleotides: TGTGCCAGTAGCCACGGGACAGTGATGCCCTACGAGCAGTACTTC.

Points on this clonotype: Given the absence of the conserved phenylalanine or tryptophan at the CDR3 end, a read error is likely. The chain uses TRBV7-6 and TRBJ1-1, with D unresolved. CDR1 and CDR2 from the germline V gene are SGHVS and FNYEAQ. This CDR3 has 13 amino acids. CDR3 DNA: TGTGTAAGCAGCCAAAGCATGAACACTGAAGCTTTCTTA. Translation gives CVSSQSMNTEAFL.

Concerning this clonotype itself: This CDR3 is missing its conserved last phenylalanine or tryptophan, likely due to a read error. This sequence joins TRBV11-2 and TRBJ2-1; D is undetermined. Germline loops: CDR1 SGHAT, CDR2 FQNNGV. This CDR3 comprises 13 residues. CDR3 region: CASSLEAAYEQFL. The CDR3 region has the DNA TGTGCCAGCAGCCTAGAGGCGGCTTATGAGCAGTTCCTC.

This clonotype was found once. The final CDR3 position lacks the conserved phenylalanine or tryptophan, pointing to a likely read error. No DNA is shown, since the ends of the CDR3 on it are uncertain; the CDR3 is the one TCRdb lists. The rearrangement joins TRBV29-1 to TRBJ1-2. Both ends counted, the CDR3 spans 12 residues. Germline V gene data show CDR1 as SQVTM and CDR2 as ANQGSEA. This CDR3 reads CSVEKENYGYIL.

A note on this clonotype: One end of the junction fails to match germline, which may point to a read error. J is TRBJ2-2 and V is TRBV7-3, with D tentatively TRBD2 (5 bases). The germline gives CDR1 SGHTA, CDR2 FQGTGA. The CDR3 totals 15 residues. The CDR3 loop reads CASSLAPGFSGELLF. In nucleotides, the CDR3 is TGTGCCAGCAGCTTAGCCCCGGGATTCTCCGGGGAGCTGTTGTTT.

Comments on this clonotype: The CDR3 end shows no conserved phenylalanine or tryptophan, and so a read error is likely. CDR3 bases: TGTGCCAGCAGTGTAGGGATAGGGGCGGGTCAGCCCCAGCATTCT. Translated: CASSVGIGAGQPQHS. The genes are TRBV6-2 or TRBV6-3 and TRBJ1-5, with D perhaps matching TRBD1 (5 bases). V dropped 5 bases and J dropped 6 bases, with 17 bases sitting between them. The CDR3 has 15 residues. Germline lookup yields CDR1 MNHEY and CDR2 SVGEGT.

The rearrangement uses TRBV6-5 and TRBJ2-3, with a tentative D call TRBD2 (5 bases). V lost 1 base and J 2 bases, leaving 22 bases between the germline ends. Germline loops: CDR1 MNHEY, CDR2 SVGAGI. The CDR3 length is 19 residues. In DNA, the CDR3 is TGTGCCAGCAGTTACTGCACCCGGGATTCCCCCCTAACCACAGATACGCAGTATTTT. Its translation is CASSYCTRDSPLTTDTQYF.

Of note for this clonotype: This may come from a read error, since a much larger clone is one base off. This chain uses TRBV7-2 with TRBJ2-3; TRBD1 agrees at 9 bases. The CDR3 spans 18 residues. Germline lookup yields CDR1 SGHTA and CDR2 FQGNSA. The CDR3 DNA reads TGTGCCAGCAGCTTAGAAGGGGTCGGGACAGGGTGGGCAGATAAGCAGTATTTT. It is translated as CASSLEGVGTGWADKQYF. The full variable domain, its missing parts supplied by reference TRBV7-2 and TRBJ2-3, is GAGVSQSPSNKVTEKGKDVELRCDPISGHTALYWYRQSLGQGLEFLIYFQGNSAPDKSGLPSDRFSAERTGGSVSTLTIQRTQQEDSAVYLCASSLEGVGTGWADKQYFGPGTRLTVL.

Relative to its sample, this clonotype is medium-sized. The chain is built from TRBV29-1 and TRBJ2-1; 7 nucleotides align to TRBD2. The length of the CDR3 is 15 residues. The V gene's germline CDR1 is SQVTM and CDR2 ANQGSEA. V was pared by 7 bases and J by 6 bases, with 15 bases of the junction left unmatched. In DNA form, the CDR3 reads TGCAGCGCCGAGGATGGGGTAGCGGGTTCCAATGAGCAGTTCTTC. Translation gives CSAEDGVAGSNEQFF.

The chain couples TRBV20-1 to TRBJ2-1, with D perhaps TRBD2 (7 bases). V was cut by 1 base and J by 12 bases, with 28 bases left in between. The CDR3 runs 17 residues. The germline V gene encodes CDR1 DFQATT and CDR2 SNEGSKA (reference sequence). CDR3 sequence reads: CSARAGGSWWGGRRQFF. CDR3 coding DNA: TGCAGTGCTAGAGCTGGGGGTAGTTGGTGGGGGGGCCGGAGGCAGTTCTTC.

Remarks on this clonotype: A junction boundary mismatches the germline segment, possibly from a read error. The gene calls are TRBV6-5 and TRBJ1-5; TRBD1 aligns across 7 bases. The CDR3 sequence is 14 residues long. Per the germline V gene, CDR1 is MNHEY and CDR2 is SVGAGI. The CDR3, as DNA: TGTGCCAGCAGACTGGGACAGACTTATCAGCTCCAGCATTTT. Encoded protein: CASRLGQTYQLQHF.

Regarding this clonotype: A read error may produce the germline difference seen at one junction end. The chain combines TRBV7-8 with TRBJ2-2; D may be TRBD2 (5 bases). Germline-derived CDR1 and CDR2 are SGHVS and FQNEAQ. CDR3 size: 15 residues. The CDR3 region has the DNA TGTACCAGCGCACCCAGGACGTTAGGCACCGGGGAACTGTTTTTC. It encodes CTSAPRTLGTGELFF. Complete variable domain (other parts from reference TRBV7-8 and TRBJ2-2): GAGVSQSPRYKVAKRGQDVALRCDPISGHVSLFWYQQALGQGPEFLTYFQNEAQLDKSGLPSDRFFAERPEGSVSTLKIQRTQQEDSAVYLCTSAPRTLGTGELFFGEGSRLTVL.